These 30 T cell receptor beta chains came from one sample sequenced in a study of T-cell memory formation after mild COVID-19. Using its own MiXCR run on the 5' RACE reads, TCRdb lists one record per CDR3 protein. The sample carries approximately 570,000 distinct CDR3 sequences, around 17% recorded once. The source material was PBMCs or a T cell subset sorted from them (not recorded which). The receptor set was obtained from an adult woman who had mild COVID-19 (a few samples of this study predate the infection). Cell type and time point are not known.

The chain is built from TRBV20-1 and TRBJ1-2; 7 bases are shared with TRBD1. Germline-derived CDR1 and CDR2 are DFQATT and SNEGSKA (reference sequence). The V and J ends lost 1 base and 3 bases, in that order; junction bases with no gene match: 5. The CDR3 is made up of 14 amino acids. The CDR3 bases are TGCAGTGCTAGAGGACAGGGCGTCGACTATGGCTACACCTTC. Translated, it gives CSARGQGVDYGYTF.

The table lists this clonotype with a few counts. The rearrangement links TRBV10-3 to TRBJ2-5, with D perhaps TRBD1 or TRBD2 (6 bases each). The CDR3 loop spans 16 amino acids. CDR1 is ENHRY and CDR2 is SYGVKD in the germline V gene. Trimming shortened V by 0 bases and J by 2 bases, and 13 bases separated the two germline ends. The CDR3 sequence: CAISESGGQLQETQYF. CDR3 coding DNA: TGTGCCATCAGTGAGTCAGGGGGGCAACTACAAGAGACCCAGTACTTC.

The chain has TRBV20-1 and TRBJ2-7; D assignment may be TRBD1 or TRBD2 (5 bases each). The CDR3 spans 17 residues. Germline V gene data show CDR1 as DFQATT and CDR2 as SNEGSKA (reference sequence). V was pared by 2 bases and J by 4 bases, with 24 bases between. The CDR3 reads CSARPFGGAPVPYEQYF. The CDR3 DNA reads TGCAGTGCTAGACCGTTTGGGGGTGCGCCTGTACCATACGAGCAGTACTTC.

This clonotype has only one observation. The chain uses TRBV24-1 and TRBJ1-1; D gene unclear. V was clipped by 5 bases and J by 1 base, with 22 bases between them. The CDR3 runs 18 residues. Germline V CDR1 and CDR2: KGHDR, SFDVKD. As DNA, the CDR3 is TGTGCCACCAGTGTACCGCACCCGACCGCAGGCGGGAACACTGAAGCTTTCTTT. This encodes CATSVPHPTAGGNTEAFF.

This clonotype was detected only a few times. The genes are TRBV7-9 and TRBJ1-5, with D hard to call. The CDR3 sequence is 14 residues long. From germline, CDR1 is SEHNR and CDR2 FQNEAQ (reference sequence). V was clipped by 2 bases and J by 3 bases, with 8 bases between them. CDR3 nucleotides: TGTGCCAGCAGCTTAACCGGCGCCAATCAGCCCCAGCATTTT. Translation gives CASSLTGANQPQHF.

V is TRBV28 and J is TRBJ1-2; no firm D call. Germline CDR1 reads MDHEN; CDR2 reads SYDVKM. Trimming removed 4 bases at V and 5 bases at J, with 14 bases between. The CDR3 extends over 14 amino acids. CDR3 in amino acids: CASSSFTSGYGYTF. The CDR3 DNA reads TGTGCCAGCAGTTCCTTCACGTCGGGTTATGGCTACACCTTC.

The chain is built from TRBV29-1 and TRBJ2-3; TRBD1 matches at 9 bases. Trimming took 8 bases from V and 1 from J; bases not matched to a gene: 7. CDR3 length: 14 amino acids. Germline CDR1 and CDR2: SQVTM and ANQGSEA. CDR3 region: CSILTGGGTDTQYF. For the CDR3, the DNA is TGCAGCATCCTAACAGGGGGCGGCACAGATACGCAGTATTTT.

The rearrangement uses TRBV3-1 and TRBJ2-2; possibly TRBD1 for D (6 bases). The CDR3 consists of 14 residues. Germline-derived CDR1 and CDR2 are LGHDT and YNNKEL (reference sequence). V dropped 1 base and J dropped 6 bases, with 9 bases sitting between them. CDR3 sequence: CASSQVKGAGELFF. The CDR3 nucleotides read TGTGCCAGCAGCCAAGTAAAGGGGGCCGGGGAGCTGTTTTTT.

This clonotype was detected a few times. This chain connects TRBV7-2 to TRBJ2-3; D may be TRBD2 (6 bases). CDR1 is SGHTA and CDR2 is FQGNSA in the germline V gene. V lost 4 bases to trimming and J lost 10 bases, with 12 bases between them. This CDR3 is built from 12 residues. This CDR3 is CASSYGAGSQYF. In DNA form, the CDR3 reads TGTGCCAGCAGCTATGGTGCGGGATCGCAGTATTTT.

This clonotype was recorded a few times. The gene calls are TRBV20-1 and TRBJ1-2, with 9 bases that match TRBD1. The CDR3 length is 14 residues. V gave up 6 bases and J gave up 8 bases; unmatched junction bases: 13. Germline-derived CDR1 and CDR2 are DFQATT and SNEGSKA (reference sequence). The CDR3 here is CSAVPAGQGWGYTF. The CDR3 DNA is TGCAGTGCGGTCCCAGCGGGACAGGGCTGGGGCTACACCTTC.

The chain joins TRBV5-1 to TRBJ2-3, with D maybe TRBD2 (8 bases). The germline V and J ends were trimmed by 3 bases and 2 bases, with 19 bases remaining between them. CDR1 is SGHRS, CDR2 YFSETQ, per germline. The CDR3 has 17 amino acids. CDR3 in DNA: TGCGCCAGCAGCTCCGGGACAGCTAGCGGGTCCACAGATACGCAGTATTTT. Residues: CASSSGTASGSTDTQYF.

The chain links TRBV27 to TRBJ1-1; TRBD1 aligns across 8 bases. Germline CDR1 is MNHEY and CDR2 is SMNVEV (reference sequence). The CDR3 extends over 15 amino acids. V lost 5 bases to trimming and J lost 6 bases; unmatched junction nucleotides: 11. CDR3 region: CASSPRDRGFPEAFF. CDR3 nucleotide sequence: TGTGCCAGCAGTCCCCGAGACAGGGGATTTCCTGAAGCTTTCTTT.

This clonotype was picked up a small number of times. V usage is TRBV18 and J usage is TRBJ2-7, with 12 bases that match TRBD2. Germline CDR1 is KGHSH and CDR2 is LQKENI. The J segment lost 4 bases and the V segment lost 6 bases, leaving 7 bases of the junction unmatched. The CDR3 length is 15 residues. The CDR3 spells CASSQLAGGLYEQYF. CDR3 in DNA: TGTGCCAGCTCTCAACTAGCGGGAGGCCTATACGAGCAGTACTTC.

This clonotype was counted between two and nine times. The chain recombines TRBV5-5 with TRBJ2-2; the match to TRBD1 covers 10 bases. V gave up 4 bases and J gave up 5 bases; unmatched junction bases: 8. Per the germline V gene, CDR1 is SGHKS and CDR2 is YYEKEE (reference sequence). The CDR3 loop spans 16 amino acids. The DNA of the CDR3 is TGTGCCAGCAGCCCAGGGCCGGGACAGGGGACCGGGGAGCTGTTTTTT. Translation gives CASSPGPGQGTGELFF.

The rearrangement uses TRBV7-2 and TRBJ2-3, with a weak D call TRBD2 (5 bases). CDR1 SGHTA and CDR2 FQGNSA come from the germline V gene. The CDR3 contains 14 residues. Trimming left V 5 bases short and J 0 bases short, with 9 bases between. The CDR3 nucleotides read TGTGCCAGCAGCCCTCAGCGGAGCACAGATACGCAGTATTTT. This encodes CASSPQRSTDTQYF.

This clonotype was seen a handful of times. This chain links TRBV30 with TRBJ1-2; D is undetermined. Germline assignment: CDR1 GTSNPN and CDR2 SVGIG (reference sequence). V was trimmed by 2 bases and J by 7 bases, leaving 17 bases between them. The CDR3 is 14 amino acids. For the CDR3, the DNA is TGTGCCTGGAGTCCCAAAAGGGTTTCGCGTGGCTACACCTTC. Protein sequence: CAWSPKRVSRGYTF. Full variable domain (missing parts from reference TRBV30 and TRBJ1-2): SQTIHQWPATLVQPVGSPLSLECTVEGTSNPNLYWYRQAAGRGLQLLFYSVGIGQISSEVPQNLSASRPQDRQFILSSKKLLLSDSGFYLCAWSPKRVSRGYTFGSGTRLTVV.

This clonotype was found a few times. As DNA, the CDR3 is TGTGCCAGTAGTATCCAGGGGGCTGGGCAGCCCCAGCATTTT. Protein sequence: CASSIQGAGQPQHF. V usage is TRBV19 and J usage is TRBJ1-5, with 8 positions matching TRBD1. The germline V gene encodes CDR1 LNHDA and CDR2 SQIVND (reference sequence). CDR3 length equals 14 residues. Trimming at V came to 3 bases and at J to 7 bases, leaving 5 bases not matched to a gene.

This clonotype turned up a few times. J is TRBJ2-3 and V is TRBV7-9; D is ambiguous. Between the trimmed V and J ends, which lost 1 base and 0 bases, there was a span of 8 bases. In germline, CDR1 is SEHNR, CDR2 FQNEAQ (reference sequence). The CDR3 covers 15 residues. DNA for the CDR3: TGTGCCAGCAGCTTAGTCACGGCCAGCACAGATACGCAGTATTTT. Its translation is CASSLVTASTDTQYF.

The chain couples TRBV18 to TRBJ2-1; D remains ambiguous. V was trimmed by 3 bases and J by 4 bases, leaving 13 bases between them. Germline lookup yields CDR1 KGHSH and CDR2 LQKENI. The CDR3 extends over 15 amino acids. This CDR3 reads CASSPYSTPYNEQFF. The CDR3 DNA follows: TGTGCCAGCTCACCGTACAGTACCCCATACAATGAGCAGTTCTTC.

This clonotype occurred a few times. J is TRBJ1-5 and V is TRBV2; weak D call: TRBD1 (5 bases). The CDR3 runs to 13 residues. The V gene lost 6 bases and the J gene lost 6 bases, with 12 bases spanning the gap. CDR1 and CDR2 (germline): SNHLY, FYNNEI. The chain's CDR3 is CASREEGFQPQHF. The DNA for the CDR3 is TGTGCCAGCAGGGAGGAGGGGTTTCAGCCCCAGCATTTT.

The rearrangement links TRBV3-1 to TRBJ2-1; TRBD2 matches at 7 bases. Germline V gives CDR1 LGHDT, CDR2 YNNKEL (reference sequence). There are 13 residues in the CDR3. V was clipped by 7 bases and J by 4 bases; unmatched bases: 4. The CDR3 DNA reads as TGTGCCAGCAAGCGGGATGGGTACAATGAGCAGTTCTTC. Residues: CASKRDGYNEQFF.

This CDR3 is CASSQGQGYEQFF. The CDR3 DNA follows: TGCGCCAGCAGCCAAGGGCAGGGGTATGAGCAGTTCTTC. The gene calls are TRBV4-1 and TRBJ2-1, with D perhaps TRBD1 (6 bases). V shed 1 base and J shed 8 bases, with 9 bases lying between them. Germline values: CDR1 MGHRA, CDR2 YSYEKL. This CDR3 region has 13 residues.

A few counts support this clonotype. The chain couples TRBV4-1 to TRBJ1-2; no firm D call. V lost 2 bases to trimming and J lost 2 bases, with 9 bases between them. The length of the CDR3 is 14 residues. The germline CDR1 and CDR2 sequences are MGHRA and YSYEKL. The CDR3 is CASSQMLLNYGYTF. CDR3 nucleotide sequence: TGCGCCAGCAGCCAAATGCTTCTCAACTATGGCTACACCTTC.

The chain has TRBV12-3 or TRBV12-4 and TRBJ2-2; TRBD1 matches at 9 bases. This CDR3 is 15 amino acids long. V shed 5 bases and J 6 bases; nucleotides not matched to a gene: 7. The CDR3 sequence: CASSGGGQGPGELFF. In DNA, the CDR3 is TGTGCCAGCAGTGGGGGGGGACAGGGTCCCGGGGAGCTGTTTTTT.

This clonotype was seen only a few times. The chain recombines TRBV20-1 with TRBJ2-7, with unresolved D. Germline CDR1 DFQATT, CDR2 SNEGSKA (reference sequence). Trimming took off 5 bases at V and 3 bases at J, with 17 bases between the two ends. This CDR3 has 14 residues. The CDR3 DNA reads TGCAGTGCTCGTCCTAGGAAATCGGGCTACGAGCAGTACTTC. Translated, it gives CSARPRKSGYEQYF.

The chain employs TRBV6-1 and TRBJ1-1, with a possible D match to TRBD1 (6 bases). The V end was cut by 8 bases, the J end by 7 bases, with 17 bases between. CDR1 MNHNS and CDR2 SASEGT come from the germline V gene. This CDR3 comprises 13 residues. The CDR3 region has the DNA TGTGCCAGCTCCTCTCCGGGGGGCTTTGAAGCTTTCTTT. It encodes CASSSPGGFEAFF.

Comments on this clonotype: A much bigger clone sits one base away, suggesting this may be a read error. J is TRBJ2-7 and V is TRBV6-2 or TRBV6-3; D is perhaps TRBD1 (6 bases). The CDR3 is made up of 13 amino acids. V was cut by 5 bases and J by 2 bases, with 10 bases left in between. Germline CDR1 is MNHEY and CDR2 is SVGEGT. Here the CDR3 reads CASSRTDTYEQYF. The CDR3 region has the DNA TGTGCCAGCAGTCGGACAGACACCTACGAGCAGTACTTC.

Ten or more counts support this clonotype. The genes are TRBV7-8 and TRBJ2-1, with 9 bases identical to TRBD2. The CDR3 is 17 amino acids. From germline, CDR1 is SGHVS and CDR2 FQNEAQ. V gave up 2 bases and J gave up 0 bases; unmatched junction bases: 5. In DNA form, the CDR3 reads TGTGCCAGCAGCTTATGGCTAGCGGGGAGCTCCTACAATGAGCAGTTCTTC. Translated: CASSLWLAGSSYNEQFF.

At least ten counts were recorded for this clonotype. This chain joins TRBV7-2 and TRBJ2-7, with unresolved D. V was shortened by 2 bases and J by 0 bases, with 14 bases between the two germline ends. Germline V gives CDR1 SGHTA, CDR2 FQGNSA. The CDR3 runs 16 residues. CDR3 sequence: CASSLSSELHSYEQYF. The DNA of the CDR3 is TGTGCCAGCAGCTTAAGTTCGGAACTCCACTCCTACGAGCAGTACTTC.

The V call is TRBV19, the J call TRBJ1-2; the D gene is possibly TRBD1 (6 bases). This CDR3 has 14 amino acids. V lost 5 bases and J lost 9, with 19 bases in between. CDR1 LNHDA and CDR2 SQIVND come from the germline V gene (reference sequence). As DNA, the CDR3 is TGTGCCAGTAGTTCCACTCAGGGGACGGGGAGCTACACCTTC. Residues: CASSSTQGTGSYTF.